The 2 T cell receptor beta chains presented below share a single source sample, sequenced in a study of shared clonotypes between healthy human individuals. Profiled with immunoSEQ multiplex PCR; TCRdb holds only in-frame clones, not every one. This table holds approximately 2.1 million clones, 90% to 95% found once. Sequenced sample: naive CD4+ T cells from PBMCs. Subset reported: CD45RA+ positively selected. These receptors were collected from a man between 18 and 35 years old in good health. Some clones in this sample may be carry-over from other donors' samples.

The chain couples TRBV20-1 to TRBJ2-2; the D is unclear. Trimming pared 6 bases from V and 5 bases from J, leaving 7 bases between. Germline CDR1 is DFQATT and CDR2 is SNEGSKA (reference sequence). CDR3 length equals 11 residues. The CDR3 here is CSALLTGELFF. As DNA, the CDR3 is TGCAGTGCCTTGCTGACCGGGGAGCTGTTTTTT.

CDR3 nucleotide sequence: TGTGCCAGCTCACTTCCCCCGCCAGGCTCTGGAAACACCATATATTTT. Its translation is CASSLPPPGSGNTIYF. This chain connects TRBV18 to TRBJ1-3; D ambiguous. V was cut by 4 bases and J by 0 bases, with 13 bases left in between. The V gene's germline CDR1 is KGHSH and CDR2 LQKENI. This CDR3 has 16 amino acids.